This TCR beta chain stems from a study of cytomegalovirus exposure and HLA in healthy donors. This clone was seen once. What it binds is unknown. Germline V CDR1 and CDR2: SEHNR, FQNEAQ (reference sequence). Trimming left V 8 bases short and J 10 bases short, with 18 bases between. This CDR3 comprises 13 residues. The primer mix had 60 Vbeta and 13 Jbeta primers. Repertoires were generated with immunoSEQ multiplex PCR, while TCRdb's copy carries only in-frame clones and drops some. The sample includes around 140,000 clones, 82% of them seen just once. Whole-study findings and limits: The study labeled 180 or so TCR beta chains cytomegalovirus-associated. In a later analysis, specific HLA alleles were associated with 15,000 to 20,000 TCR beta sequences at a 0.05 false discovery rate. When analyzed later, a missense DCLRE1C variant was found to be linked to TCR beta V- and J-gene trimming. Further analysis, carried out later, found HLA-associated TCR beta chains more clonally expanded than equally common other chains.

Sequencing used PBMCs. This receptor was identified in a man aged 25-45 years in good health and CMV-seropositive. This rearrangement joins TRBV7-9 to TRBJ2-1, with D possibly matching TRBD2 (5 bases). Here the CDR3 DNA reads TGTGCCAGCGAAGCTTATTATACTAGAGAGCAGTTCTTC. Translating gives CASEAYYTREQFF.